The 24 T cell receptor beta chains reported below all come from one sample, sequenced in a study of immune heterogeneity within non-small cell lung tumors (dated by TCRdb to the late 2010s). For the TCR template, genomic DNA was extracted from bulk tumor tissue, and 500 to 750 ng of gDNA was amplified for each sample. During surgery, multiple biopsies were taken from each primary tumor, with sampling sites spaced as far apart as possible within the tumor mass. Patients in the study cohort, which was described as untreated, were newly diagnosed NSCLC cases going through curative surgery. The instrument was a HiSeq X Ten. A multiplex PCR system amplified the TCR beta CDR3 region, with a first 10-cycle round using 32 V-gene forward and 13 J-gene reverse primers. The public reads were reanalyzed by TCRdb: fastp trimming at Q25, MiXCR alignment, in-frame beta chains only. For every CDR3 protein sequence, its rows merge into one entry that carries the most common genes and DNA. The sample table contains approximately 2,600 distinct CDR3 sequences; only one count was recorded for about 20% of them. 9% to 15% of the sample goes to the ten largest clones.

The sample taken for sequencing was lung tumor tissue. Receptors originate from a woman in her 50s with non-small cell lung cancer.

This clonotype is classed as medium-sized (0.01 to 0.1%). This chain connects TRBV14 to TRBJ2-7; TRBD2 aligns across 15 bases. The CDR3 has 18 amino acids. The V segment lost 2 bases and the J segment 9 bases; nucleotides outside the gene matches: 14. Germline V lookup: CDR1 SGHDN, CDR2 FVKESK. In DNA form, the CDR3 reads TGTGCCAGCAGCCAACGGACTAGCGGGAGGGCCGTCCCCTCTACGCAGTACTTC. Its translation is CASSQRTSGRAVPSTQYF.

By frequency in the sample, this clonotype is medium-sized. V and J are TRBV6-6 and TRBJ1-6; TRBD1 is a possible D gene (6 bases). Germline V gene sequence: CDR1 MNHNY, CDR2 SVGAGI (reference sequence). Trimming removed 0 bases from V and 7 bases from J, with 13 bases in between. The CDR3 totals 16 residues. The CDR3 spells CASSYSRYGGNSPLHF. The CDR3 nucleotides are TGTGCCAGCAGTTACTCCCGTTATGGGGGCAATTCACCCCTCCACTTT.

This clonotype is labeled as medium-sized. The chain carries TRBV3-1 and TRBJ1-2; D gene unclear. Trimming left V 0 bases short and J 8 bases short, with 7 bases between. CDR3 length equals 12 residues. Germline CDR1 is LGHDT and CDR2 is YNNKEL (reference sequence). CDR3 region: CASSQEGRGYTF. The CDR3 region has the DNA TGTGCCAGCAGCCAAGAAGGACGGGGCTACACCTTC.

This clonotype showed up just a few times. J is TRBJ2-1 and V is TRBV4-1, with D perhaps TRBD1 (6 bases). V was clipped by 4 bases and J by 0 bases, with 13 bases between them. CDR1 is MGHRA, CDR2 YSYEKL, per germline. CDR3 size: 16 residues. CDR3: CASSPPDSYSYNEQFF. The CDR3 DNA sequence: TGCGCCAGCAGCCCCCCGGACAGCTACTCCTACAATGAGCAGTTCTTC.

This clonotype was seen only a few times. It may be a read error: a sequence one base away is much more abundant. This sequence joins TRBV20-1 and TRBJ2-7; 9 nucleotides match TRBD2. Per the germline V gene, CDR1 is DFQATT and CDR2 is SNEGSKA (reference sequence). V trimming: 3 bases; J trimming: 4 bases; junction bases outside the gene matches: 10. The CDR3 runs to 15 residues. This CDR3 reads CSASAPSSGMYEQYF. The CDR3 DNA reads as TGCAGTGCTAGTGCCCCCTCTAGCGGGATGTACGAGCAGTACTTC.

This clonotype is labeled medium-sized. This chain uses TRBV2 with TRBJ2-4; D is uncertain. This CDR3 contains 15 residues. The V end lost 7 bases, the J end lost 0 bases, and 13 bases lay between the germline ends. Germline values: CDR1 SNHLY, CDR2 FYNNEI. The CDR3 spells CASTPQDIAKNIQYF. Here the CDR3 DNA reads TGTGCCAGCACTCCCCAGGATATAGCCAAAAACATTCAGTACTTC.

Judged by abundance, this clonotype is medium-sized. This rearrangement joins TRBV2 to TRBJ2-3; 10 positions match TRBD1. The CDR3 length is 14 residues. The J segment lost 3 bases and the V segment lost 4 bases, leaving 1 base of the junction unmatched. Germline CDR1 reads SNHLY; CDR2 reads FYNNEI. In DNA, the CDR3 is TGTGCCAGCAGTGTGGGACAGGGGACAGATACGCAGTATTTT. It translates to CASSVGQGTDTQYF.

By frequency in the sample, this clonotype is medium-sized. The rearrangement links TRBV11-2 to TRBJ1-5; D is undetermined. Trimming took 5 bases from V and 0 from J, leaving 5 bases between them. Germline CDR1 reads SGHAT; CDR2 reads FQNNGV. The length of the CDR3 is 13 residues. The CDR3 spells CASSQYSNQPQHF. CDR3 nucleotide sequence: TGTGCCAGCAGCCAATATAGCAATCAGCCCCAGCATTTT.

This clonotype is medium-sized in the sample. The chain employs TRBV9 and TRBJ1-1, with 9 positions matching TRBD1. The CDR3 runs 16 residues. Germline V gives CDR1 SGDLS, CDR2 YYNGEE. J gave up 2 bases and V 0 bases, and 5 bases lay outside the gene matches. The chain's CDR3 is CASSVGAGQGNTEAFF. The CDR3 DNA reads as TGTGCCAGCAGCGTAGGAGCGGGACAGGGAAACACTGAAGCTTTCTTT.

This clonotype is termed medium-sized. The rearrangement uses TRBV6-2 or TRBV6-3 and TRBJ2-7; maybe TRBD2 (6 bases). This CDR3 is 14 amino acids long. The germline V gene has CDR1 MNHEY and CDR2 SVGEGT. V lost 4 bases to trimming and J lost 5 bases, with 15 bases between them. This CDR3 reads CASSLSGASNEQYF. CDR3 nucleotide sequence: TGTGCCAGCAGTTTGTCGGGAGCCAGCAACGAGCAGTACTTC.

The chain has TRBV7-9 and TRBJ2-5; 7 nucleotides match TRBD2. CDR1 is SEHNR and CDR2 is FQNEAQ in the germline V gene (reference sequence). J lost 4 bases, V lost 4 bases, and 6 bases had no gene match. CDR3 size: 14 residues. CDR3 sequence reads: CASSSPGGGETQYF. CDR3 sequence (DNA): TGTGCCAGCAGCTCGCCGGGAGGTGGAGAGACCCAGTACTTC.

The chain couples TRBV5-4 to TRBJ1-2; D possibly corresponds to TRBD1 (5 bases). Germline-derived CDR1 and CDR2 are SGHNT and YYREEE (reference sequence). V lost 0 bases to trimming and J lost 0 bases, with 15 bases between them. The CDR3 extends over 17 amino acids. The CDR3 reads CASSLGFSGAANYGYTF. The CDR3 bases are TGTGCCAGCAGCTTGGGTTTTTCTGGGGCAGCTAACTATGGCTACACCTTC.

This clonotype is classed as medium-sized. This chain uses TRBV11-2 with TRBJ2-7; D gene uncertain. Germline assignment: CDR1 SGHAT and CDR2 FQNNGV. Deletions cut 0 bases from V and 0 bases from J, with 9 bases between. The CDR3 length is 15 residues. CDR3 sequence: CASSLEGLNSYEQYF. The CDR3 DNA follows: TGTGCCAGCAGCTTAGAGGGTCTGAACTCCTACGAGCAGTACTTC.

Relative to its sample, this clonotype is medium-sized (0.01 to 0.1%). The V call is TRBV27, the J call TRBJ2-5; 7 nucleotides agree with TRBD2. The CDR3 is 13 residues long. From germline, CDR1 is MNHEY and CDR2 SMNVEV (reference sequence). The V segment lost 1 base and the J segment 4 bases; nucleotides outside the gene matches: 0. CDR3 region: CASSLWGGETQYF. CDR3 in DNA: TGTGCCAGCAGTTTATGGGGGGGAGAGACCCAGTACTTC.

Relative to its sample, this clonotype is medium-sized. This chain links TRBV7-2 with TRBJ1-5; D is undetermined. The V end was cut by 1 base, the J end by 1 base, with 8 bases between. The germline V gene has CDR1 SGHTA and CDR2 FQGNSA. This CDR3 is built from 15 residues. This chain's CDR3 is CASSLGVQSNQPQHF. CDR3 bases: TGTGCCAGCAGCTTAGGGGTACAGAGCAATCAGCCCCAGCATTTT.

Sample share makes this clonotype medium-sized. The J gene is TRBJ1-1, the V gene TRBV7-2; the D is unclear. Looked up from germline, CDR1 is SGHTA and CDR2 is FQGNSA. The CDR3 runs to 14 residues. V was cut by 5 bases and J by 3 bases, with 13 bases left in between. CDR3 sequence (DNA): TGTGCCAGCAGCCCTCTGTCGGGGTACACTGAAGCTTTCTTT. Amino acids: CASSPLSGYTEAFF.

This clonotype was observed once. The V call is TRBV15, the J call TRBJ1-1; 7 bases are shared with TRBD1. This CDR3 spans 16 amino acids. The V gene end was trimmed by 3 bases and the J gene end by 2 bases; junction bases not matched to a gene: 9. Germline CDR1 LNHNV, CDR2 YYDKDF (reference sequence). CDR3 bases: TGTGCCACCAGCAGTGGACCAGGGGGAGGTAACACTGAAGCTTTCTTT. This gives the protein CATSSGPGGGNTEAFF.

This clonotype is medium-sized in the sample. The V gene is TRBV20-1, the J gene TRBJ2-3, with D perhaps matching TRBD2 (6 bases). The germline V and J ends were trimmed by 5 bases and 6 bases, with 15 bases remaining between them. Germline V gene lookup returns CDR1 DFQATT and CDR2 SNEGSKA (reference sequence). CDR3 length: 13 amino acids. The CDR3 loop is CSAVTRAGDTQYF. In nucleotides, the CDR3 is TGCAGTGCTGTGACTAGGGCGGGGGATACGCAGTATTTT.

This clonotype is labeled medium-sized (0.01 to 0.1%). The chain carries TRBV20-1 and TRBJ2-1, with 8 positions matching TRBD2. Trimming took 6 bases from V and 6 from J; bases not matched to a gene: 7. This CDR3 contains 13 residues. Per germline, CDR1 DFQATT and CDR2 SNEGSKA (reference sequence). CDR3 DNA: TGCAGTGCCCCAGCGGGAGCTTCCAATGAGCAGTTCTTC. This encodes CSAPAGASNEQFF.

This clonotype is medium-sized (0.01 to 0.1%). The chain employs TRBV6-1 and TRBJ2-7; D may correspond to TRBD1 or TRBD2 (7 bases each). The CDR3 totals 16 residues. The germline CDR1 and CDR2 sequences are MNHNS and SASEGT. The germline V and J ends were trimmed by 3 bases and 1 base, with 16 bases remaining between them. The CDR3 sequence: CASSDSARGGSYEQYF. CDR3 DNA: TGTGCCAGCAGTGATTCTGCCAGGGGGGGATCCTACGAGCAGTACTTC.

This clonotype is medium-sized within its sample. The chain carries TRBV12-3 or TRBV12-4 and TRBJ2-2, with D hard to call. The CDR3 loop spans 14 amino acids. Trimming took off 7 bases at V and 4 bases at J, with 13 bases between the two ends. CDR3 nucleotides: TGTGCCAGCAACCCCCCAGTTCGCACCGGGGAGCTGTTTTTT. It is translated as CASNPPVRTGELFF.

By sample share, this clonotype is medium-sized. The chain combines TRBV9 with TRBJ2-5, with a tentative D call TRBD1 (5 bases). In germline, CDR1 is SGDLS, CDR2 YYNGEE. V was pared by 0 bases and J by 5 bases, with 14 bases between. The CDR3 has 15 amino acids. This CDR3 reads CASSVEDSPKETQYF. The CDR3 nucleotides read TGTGCCAGCAGCGTAGAAGACAGCCCAAAGGAGACCCAGTACTTC.

This clonotype ranks as medium-sized. V is TRBV12-3 or TRBV12-4 and J is TRBJ1-5; no clear D gene. V shed 2 bases and J shed 5 bases, with 7 bases lying between them. The length of the CDR3 is 13 residues. The CDR3 spells CASSLLRDQPQHF. CDR3 nucleotides: TGTGCCAGCAGTTTATTGAGGGATCAGCCCCAGCATTTT.

This clonotype is medium-sized by share. J is TRBJ2-7 and V is TRBV11-1, with D possibly being TRBD1 (5 bases). Trimming removed 3 bases at V and 2 bases at J, with 5 bases between. The CDR3 sequence is 12 residues long. Germline assignment: CDR1 SGHAT and CDR2 FQDESV (reference sequence). The CDR3 protein is CASSLTAYEQYF. The CDR3 DNA sequence: TGTGCCAGCAGCTTGACAGCCTACGAGCAGTACTTC.